These T cell receptor beta chains were read from a single sample in a study of OX40 agonist ivuxolimab in advanced cancers. Measured with immunoSEQ multiplex PCR; TCRdb has only the in-frame clones, and not every one. Of approximately 70,000 clones listed, around 80% were seen once; the top ten hold under 1.2%. The source material was CD4+ or CD8+ T cells sorted from blood, sampled in a trial of the OX40 agonist ivuxolimab. These receptors were taken from an adult with an advanced solid tumor such as melanoma, head and neck, liver or kidney cancer. CDR3s include the opening cysteine and the closing phenylalanine or tryptophan. Fields, in order: V gene, D gene, J gene, CDR3 length, CDR3 protein, CDR3 DNA. A D gene is named only where the DNA matches it firmly.

V: TRBV7-2
D: NA
J: TRBJ1-3
length: 17
CDR3: CASSLASAPQLETPYIF
DNA: NA

V: TRBV6-5
D: NA
J: TRBJ1-5
length: 15
CDR3: CASRRDTDSNQPQHF
DNA: TGTGCCAGCAGGAGGGACACCGATAGCAATCAGCCCCAGCATTTT

V: TRBV7-9
D: NA
J: TRBJ1-1
length: 16
CDR3: CASSLNGRGGNTEAFF
DNA: TGTGCCAGCAGCTTAAACGGTAGAGGTGGGAACACTGAAGCTTTCTTT

V: TRBV6-5
D: TRBD2
J: TRBJ2-7
length: 14
CDR3: CASSPRGGGYEQYF
DNA: TGTGCCAGCAGTCCCCGGGGGGGCGGCTACGAGCAGTACTTC

V: TRBV7-2
D: NA
J: TRBJ1-1
length: 13
CDR3: CASSFYEGGEAFF
DNA: TGTGCCAGCAGCTTTTATGAAGGGGGTGAAGCTTTCTTT

V: TRBV11-3
D: NA
J: TRBJ2-5
length: 15
CDR3: CASSLGLRGRETQYF
DNA: TGTGCCAGCAGCTTGGGCCTTCGGGGGAGAGAGACCCAGTACTTC

V: TRBV13
D: NA
J: TRBJ2-3
length: 15
CDR3: CASSLRGVSTDTQYF
DNA: TGTGCCAGCAGCTTACGAGGGGTCAGCACAGATACGCAGTATTTT

V: TRBV30
D: TRBD1
J: TRBJ1-6
length: 13
CDR3: CACSDRGFSPLHF
DNA: TGTGCCTGTTCGGACAGGGGTTTTTCACCCCTCCACTTT

V: TRBV5-1
D: TRBD1
J: TRBJ2-7
length: 15
CDR3: CASSPTTGQSYEQYF
DNA: TGCGCCAGCAGCCCCACTACGGGACAGTCCTACGAGCAGTACTTC

V: TRBV2
D: TRBD1
J: TRBJ1-4
length: 16
CDR3: CASTVPGQGPNEKLFF
DNA: TGTGCCAGCACCGTCCCGGGACAGGGTCCGAATGAAAAACTGTTTTTT